The 19 T cell receptor beta chains in this list originate from one sample, sequenced in a study of Ad26.COV2.S vaccination and SARS-CoV-2 variants. Clones were read by immunoSEQ multiplex PCR, and TCRdb kept only the in-frame ones, dropping some. The data contain 400,000 to 450,000 clones, 75% to 95% of them singletons. Specified treatment: roughly 18 received Ad26.COV2.S at low or high dose, single or two shots; 5 received placebo; per-sample allocation not given. Specimens were obtained on day 63 following the first vaccine or placebo injection. Sequencing used peripheral blood, obtained in a trial of Ad26.COV2.S vaccine versus placebo. These receptors all come from a person aged 18 to 65 who received the Ad26.COV2.S COVID-19 vaccine or a placebo.

The chain combines TRBV7-9 with TRBJ2-7; D perhaps matches TRBD2 (5 bases). V lost 0 bases, J lost 2 bases, and 5 bases lay in between. Per the germline V gene, CDR1 is SEHNR and CDR2 is FQNEAQ (reference sequence). The CDR3 length is 13 residues. The DNA of the CDR3 is TGTGCCAGCAGCTTAGCGCGGGCCTACGAGCAGTACTTC. It translates to CASSLARAYEQYF.

The rearrangement uses TRBV4-1 and TRBJ2-1, with D possibly TRBD2 on 6 matching bases. Deletions cut 0 bases from V and 8 bases from J, with 17 bases between. The CDR3 covers 16 residues. The germline V gene has CDR1 MGHRA and CDR2 YSYEKL. CDR3 sequence reads: CASSQDRESGGDEQFF. The CDR3 DNA reads as TGCGCCAGCAGCCAAGATCGCGAAAGCGGCGGGGATGAGCAGTTCTTC.

The chain couples TRBV2 to TRBJ1-1; D call uncertain. The V end lost 2 bases, the J end lost 6 bases, and 10 bases lay between the germline ends. The CDR3 covers 13 residues. Per germline, CDR1 SNHLY and CDR2 FYNNEI. The CDR3 sequence is CASSERVDAEAFF. CDR3 sequence (DNA): TGTGCCAGCAGTGAAAGGGTTGACGCTGAAGCTTTCTTT.

V gene TRBV25-1 combines with J gene TRBJ1-6, with D perhaps TRBD1 (5 bases). The V gene lost 3 bases and the J gene lost 7 bases, with 10 bases spanning the gap. The germline V gene encodes CDR1 MGHDK and CDR2 SYGVNS. The CDR3 loop spans 14 amino acids. The CDR3 loop is CASSEYQGNSPLHF. DNA of the CDR3: TGTGCCAGCAGTGAGTACCAGGGAAATTCACCCCTCCACTTT.

In this sample, this clone turned up once. The chain links TRBV6-2 or TRBV6-3 to TRBJ2-5, with TRBD2 matching over 14 bases. The V gene's germline CDR1 is MNHEY and CDR2 SVGEGT. V dropped 5 bases and J dropped 3; count of bases not matched to a gene: 8. The CDR3 is 17 residues long. The CDR3 DNA reads as TGTGCCAGCAGTAGTCGAAGACTAGCGGGAGGGAAAGAGACCCAGTACTTC. This translates into CASSSRRLAGGKETQYF.

The V gene is TRBV30, the J gene TRBJ2-1; possible D gene TRBD2, 5 bases. V lost 0 bases, J lost 13 bases, and 10 bases lay in between. Per the germline V gene, CDR1 is GTSNPN and CDR2 is SVGIG (reference sequence). The CDR3 extends over 11 amino acids. In nucleotides, the CDR3 is TGTGCCTGGAGTGTACTAGGATCACAGTTCTTC. As protein: CAWSVLGSQFF.

The chain joins TRBV7-2 to TRBJ1-2; the match to TRBD1 covers 9 bases. Losses at the gene ends were 5 bases for V and 4 bases for J; bases not matched to a gene: 8. The length of the CDR3 is 15 residues. Germline-derived CDR1 and CDR2 are SGHTA and FQGNSA. The CDR3 loop is CASSPEETGGYGYTF. The CDR3 coding sequence is TGTGCCAGCAGCCCAGAAGAGACAGGGGGCTATGGCTACACCTTC.

J is TRBJ2-7 and V is TRBV27, with 8 bases that match TRBD1. V dropped 7 bases and J dropped 2; count of bases not matched to a gene: 7. The V gene's germline CDR1 is MNHEY and CDR2 SMNVEV (reference sequence). The CDR3 totals 14 residues. The DNA of the CDR3 is TGTGCCAGCAAAAAAGGGACAGGACCCTACGAGCAGTACTTC. It translates to CASKKGTGPYEQYF.

This rearrangement joins TRBV21-1 to TRBJ2-1. TRBV21-1 is an annotated pseudogene. The CDR3 extends over 16 amino acids. The CDR3 region has the DNA TGTGCCAGCACCTTTAGGACCATCGGGACCAAAAATGAGCAGTTCTTC. As protein: CASTFRTIGTKNEQFF.

This sequence joins TRBV11-3 and TRBJ2-5; 9 nucleotides match TRBD2. This CDR3 has 14 amino acids. Per the germline V gene, CDR1 is SGHNT and CDR2 is YENEEA. The V gene end was trimmed by 1 base and the J gene end by 5 bases; junction bases not matched to a gene: 2. The CDR3 coding sequence is TGTGCCAGCAGCTTAGGTAGCGGGAGTGAGACCCAGTACTTC. It is translated as CASSLGSGSETQYF.

The chain carries TRBV19 and TRBJ2-7, with 13 bases fitting TRBD2. V gave up 6 bases and J gave up 1 base; unmatched junction bases: 6. The germline CDR1 and CDR2 sequences are LNHDA and SQIVND (reference sequence). The CDR3 runs 16 residues. The CDR3 nucleotides are TGTGCCAGTAGCTCCGGGACTAGCGGGGTTTCCTACGAGCAGTACTTC. Translation gives CASSSGTSGVSYEQYF.

V is TRBV7-9 and J is TRBJ2-7; D might be TRBD1 or TRBD2, each matching 5 bases. V shed 4 bases and J shed 0 bases, with 10 bases lying between them. Germline V lookup: CDR1 SEHNR, CDR2 FQNEAQ (reference sequence). The CDR3 length is 14 residues. CDR3 in DNA: TGTGCCAGCAGCTGGGACGCGAGCTCCTACGAGCAGTACTTC. This codes for CASSWDASSYEQYF.

This chain connects TRBV6-5 to TRBJ2-7; unclear D gene. The ends were cut back, 6 bases at V and 6 bases at J, with 18 bases in the middle. The CDR3 is 14 residues long. Germline CDR1 MNHEY, CDR2 SVGAGI. As DNA, the CDR3 is TGTGCCAGCAGCTACGATTATCGGTCCCTCGAGCAGTACTTC. As protein: CASSYDYRSLEQYF.

The rearrangement links TRBV12-2 to TRBJ1-5; TRBD1 is taken as the D call from the table, unchecked against the DNA. TRBV12-2 is reported as a pseudogene. This CDR3 comprises 17 residues. The CDR3 DNA reads as TGTGCAAGTCGCCCACTTCCTTATGGGGACACATTCAGGACCCAGCATTTT. This translates into CASRPLPYGDTFRTQHF.

This clone was observed a single time. The chain has TRBV18 and TRBJ2-7; D possibly corresponds to TRBD2 (6 bases). With 3 bases removed from V and 5 bases from J, the gap between germline ends came to 14 bases. Germline V CDR1 and CDR2: KGHSH, LQKENI. This CDR3 comprises 14 residues. CDR3 amino acids: CASSPLGGKDEQYF. CDR3 nucleotides: TGTGCCAGCTCACCTCTGGGGGGTAAGGACGAGCAGTACTTC.

The V gene is TRBV18, the J gene TRBJ2-7; 7 bases are a match to TRBD1. The CDR3 extends over 13 amino acids. With 2 bases clipped from V and 5 bases from J, the junction kept 3 bases outside the gene matches. Germline assignment: CDR1 KGHSH and CDR2 LQKENI. This chain's CDR3 is CASSPDRVNEQYF. The CDR3 region has the DNA TGTGCCAGCTCACCAGACAGGGTAAACGAGCAGTACTTC.

This rearrangement joins TRBV7-9 to TRBJ2-6; maybe TRBD1 (6 bases). V was trimmed by 5 bases and J by 0 bases, leaving 14 bases between them. This CDR3 is built from 17 residues. Germline loops: CDR1 SEHNR, CDR2 FQNEAQ (reference sequence). CDR3 sequence (DNA): TGTGCCAGCAGCACGAGGCAGGGGCTCTCTGGGGCCAACGTCCTGACTTTC. As protein: CASSTRQGLSGANVLTF.

The chain uses TRBV13 and TRBJ2-7, with 8 bases aligning to TRBD1. The junction had 3 bases not matched to a gene; V was cut back by 5 bases and J by 0 bases. The germline gives CDR1 PRHDT, CDR2 FYEKMQ (reference sequence). This CDR3 is 14 amino acids long. In DNA, the CDR3 is TGTGCCAGCAGCAAAACAGGGGGCTCCTACGAGCAGTACTTC. Its translation: CASSKTGGSYEQYF. The full variable domain, its missing parts supplied by reference TRBV13 and TRBJ2-7, is AAGVIQSPRHLIKEKRETATLKCYPIPRHDTVYWYQQGPGQDPQFLISFYEKMQSDKGSIPDRFSAQQFSDYHSELNMSSLELGDSALYFCASSKTGGSYEQYFGPGTRLTVT.

J is TRBJ2-1 and V is TRBV6-1; TRBD2 matches 10 bases. This CDR3 has 16 amino acids. Germline CDR1 and CDR2: MNHNS and SASEGT. J lost 0 bases, V lost 4 bases, and 3 bases had no gene match. As DNA, the CDR3 is TGTGCCAGCAGTGCGGCTAGCGGGAGCTCCTACAATGAGCAGTTCTTC. It encodes CASSAASGSSYNEQFF.